The next 20 T cell receptor beta chains were all read from a single sample in a study of T cell responses to AZD1222 COVID-19 vaccine. The data were produced by immunoSEQ multiplex PCR, yet TCRdb's version contains in-frame clones alone and is incomplete. In the table there are 140,000 to 150,000 clones, roughly 88% of which are singletons. Sequencing was performed on peripheral blood, taken 28 days after the second AZD1222 dose. These receptors all come from an adult who received the AZD1222 COVID-19 vaccine.

The J gene is TRBJ1-5, the V gene TRBV6-5; the match to TRBD1 covers 7 bases. The germline gives CDR1 MNHEY, CDR2 SVGAGI. There are 14 residues in the CDR3. Trimming cost V 6 bases and J 6 bases; bases outside gene matches: 8. The CDR3 sequence is CASSPTGSAQPQHF. CDR3 coding DNA: TGTGCCAGCAGCCCGACAGGGTCTGCTCAGCCCCAGCATTTT.

The V and J genes are TRBV5-8 and TRBJ1-2; D is perhaps TRBD1 (6 bases). Trimming left V 4 bases short and J 2 bases short, with 21 bases between. The length of the CDR3 is 17 residues. Germline V gene data show CDR1 as SGHTS and CDR2 as YDEGEE. The CDR3 spells CASSIVRGAYQNYGYTF. The CDR3 nucleotides read TGTGCCAGCAGCATTGTCAGGGGCGCCTACCAAAACTATGGCTACACCTTC. The full variable domain, its missing parts supplied by reference TRBV5-8 and TRBJ1-2, is EAGVTQSPTHLIKTRGQQATLRCSPISGHTSVYWYQQALGLGLQFLLWYDEGEERNRGNFPPRFSGRQFPNYSSELNVNALELEDSALYLCASSIVRGAYQNYGYTFGSGTRLTVV.

The V gene is TRBV10-2, the J gene TRBJ1-5, with D tentatively TRBD1 (6 bases). CDR1 and CDR2 from the germline V gene are WSHSY and SAAADI. V lost 5 bases, J lost 3 bases, and 14 bases lay in between. The CDR3 runs 15 residues. CDR3 region: CASSKGGATNQPQHF. CDR3 DNA: TGCGCCAGCAGTAAGGGGGGAGCGACCAATCAGCCCCAGCATTTT.

The V gene is TRBV6-5, the J gene TRBJ1-5; TRBD1 aligns across 9 bases. The CDR3 length is 12 residues. Germline V gene lookup returns CDR1 MNHEY and CDR2 SVGAGI. V was pared by 6 bases and J by 6 bases, with 0 bases of the junction left unmatched. CDR3 loop: CASRTGGQPQHF. In DNA form, the CDR3 reads TGTGCCAGCAGGACAGGGGGTCAGCCCCAGCATTTT.

Here the CDR3 DNA reads TGTGCCAGCAGCGCCAAAACAGGGAACACCGGGGAGCTGTTTTTT. Its translation is CASSAKTGNTGELFF. The chain employs TRBV5-4 and TRBJ2-2; a possible D gene is TRBD1 (5 bases). Germline values: CDR1 SGHNT, CDR2 YYREEE (reference sequence). V lost 4 bases, J lost 1 base, and 11 bases lay in between. This CDR3 has 15 residues.

The V call is TRBV5-1, the J call TRBJ1-1; D gene ambiguous. Germline V gene sequence: CDR1 SGHRS, CDR2 YFSETQ. CDR3 length: 14 amino acids. V dropped 0 bases and J dropped 4 bases, with 10 bases sitting between them. The CDR3 DNA is TGCGCCAGCAGCTTGGGAGCCGGCGGCACTGAAGCTTTCTTT. Its protein is CASSLGAGGTEAFF.

The V and J genes are TRBV18 and TRBJ2-3; D is unclear. V lost 3 bases and J 5 bases, leaving 9 bases between the germline ends. This CDR3 has 13 amino acids. Germline CDR1 reads KGHSH; CDR2 reads LQKENI. CDR3 DNA: TGTGCCAGCTCACCCATCCGGTTAGATACGCAGTATTTT. This translates into CASSPIRLDTQYF.

This sequence joins TRBV5-8 and TRBJ1-2; a possible D gene is TRBD1 (5 bases). CDR1 and CDR2 from the germline V gene are SGHTS and YDEGEE. The CDR3 contains 14 residues. Trimming took off 0 bases at V and 0 bases at J, with 6 bases between the two ends. This CDR3 is CASSLDRTNYGYTF. The DNA for the CDR3 is TGTGCCAGCAGCTTGGACAGGACTAACTATGGCTACACCTTC.

The chain couples TRBV2 to TRBJ1-1; TRBD1 might be the D (5 bases). CDR1 and CDR2 (germline): SNHLY, FYNNEI. This CDR3 has 12 residues. Trimming took 11 bases from V and 3 from J, leaving 13 bases between them. DNA of the CDR3: TGTGCCGGTAGGGGCGACGACACTGAAGCTTTCTTT. Amino acid sequence: CAGRGDDTEAFF.

The chain is built from TRBV6-5 and TRBJ1-2, with 8 bases fitting TRBD1. CDR1 and CDR2 (germline): MNHEY, SVGAGI. V lost 6 bases and J lost 4; bases outside the gene matches: 7. The CDR3 has 14 residues. CDR3 sequence: CASRSTTGGYGYTF. The DNA for the CDR3 is TGTGCCAGCAGATCTACTACAGGGGGCTATGGCTACACCTTC.

This chain connects TRBV2 to TRBJ2-2; no clear D. CDR1 is SNHLY and CDR2 is FYNNEI in the germline V gene. This CDR3 has 14 residues. The V end was cut by 4 bases, the J end by 6 bases, with 12 bases between. In DNA, the CDR3 is TGTGCCAGCAGTGGTTCAAGGGCGTCCGGGGAGCTGTTTTTT. Residues: CASSGSRASGELFF.

V usage is TRBV29-1 and J usage is TRBJ1-2; 8 nucleotides agree with TRBD1. Germline loops: CDR1 SQVTM, CDR2 ANQGSEA. The CDR3 runs 13 residues. Trimming took 4 bases from V and 4 from J; bases not matched to a gene: 5. The CDR3 DNA sequence: TGCAGCGTTGTGACAGGGGCTTTCTATGGCTACACCTTC. Its translation is CSVVTGAFYGYTF.

The chain uses TRBV5-8 and TRBJ2-1, with D unclear. This CDR3 spans 17 amino acids. CDR1 is SGHTS and CDR2 is YDEGEE in the germline V gene. Trimming removed 6 bases from V and 4 bases from J, with 23 bases in between. CDR3 sequence (DNA): TGTGCCAGCACTAAAACACCCGGCCTTACCTCATACAATGAGCAGTTCTTC. Translated: CASTKTPGLTSYNEQFF.

The chain has TRBV19 and TRBJ2-2; D ambiguous. The V end was cut by 2 bases, the J end by 4 bases, with 11 bases between. This CDR3 has 15 residues. Germline CDR1 is LNHDA and CDR2 is SQIVND (reference sequence). CDR3 sequence reads: CASSIKGTFTGELFF. The CDR3 region has the DNA TGTGCCAGTAGTATAAAGGGAACCTTCACCGGGGAGCTGTTTTTT.

V is TRBV11-3 and J is TRBJ2-3; TRBD2 matches 7 bases. This CDR3 contains 15 residues. V gave up 2 bases and J gave up 5 bases; unmatched junction bases: 7. Per germline, CDR1 SGHNT and CDR2 YENEEA. The CDR3 DNA sequence: TGTGCCAGCAGCTTAACTAGCGAGTTTGGAGATACGCAGTATTTT. As protein: CASSLTSEFGDTQYF.

The CDR3 protein is CASSVQGTINSPLHF. CDR3 in DNA: TGTGCCAGCAGCGTACAGGGGACAATTAATTCACCCCTCCACTTT. The J gene is TRBJ1-6, the V gene TRBV9; tentatively, D is TRBD1 (6 bases). The CDR3 is 15 amino acids. Trimming took 1 base from V and 6 from J, leaving 11 bases between them. Germline lookup yields CDR1 SGDLS and CDR2 YYNGEE.

The gene calls are TRBV19 and TRBJ1-2; perhaps TRBD1 as D (6 bases). Per the germline V gene, CDR1 is LNHDA and CDR2 is SQIVND (reference sequence). The CDR3 runs to 14 residues. V was trimmed by 5 bases and J by 6 bases, leaving 16 bases between them. CDR3 nucleotide sequence: TGTGCCAGTAGTCCCCGGGGGGCCAGGAATGGCTACACCTTC. Translated, it gives CASSPRGARNGYTF.

The genes are TRBV7-8 and TRBJ2-1, with D tentatively TRBD2 (6 bases). The CDR3 consists of 15 residues. In germline, CDR1 is SGHVS, CDR2 FQNEAQ. V lost 3 bases to trimming and J lost 1 base, with 10 bases between them. CDR3 DNA sequence: TGTGCCAGCAGCTTCCTAGGAGGGTCCTACAATGAGCAGTTCTTC. Translating gives CASSFLGGSYNEQFF.

The V gene is TRBV19, the J gene TRBJ1-2, with TRBD1 matching over 10 bases. The CDR3 runs 16 residues. Germline V gene sequence: CDR1 LNHDA, CDR2 SQIVND (reference sequence). The V and J ends lost 1 base and 5 bases, in that order; junction bases with no gene match: 7. For the CDR3, the DNA is TGTGCCAGTAGTATAGGCCGGACAGGGGGAGGATATGGCTACACCTTC. Translation: CASSIGRTGGGYGYTF.

The gene calls are TRBV7-2 and TRBJ2-1; no definite D call. This CDR3 region has 14 residues. From germline, CDR1 is SGHTA and CDR2 FQGNSA. Trimming shortened V by 0 bases and J by 6 bases, and 9 bases separated the two germline ends. CDR3 sequence (DNA): TGTGCCAGCAGCTTAGCGGCCCGTGGCAATGAGCAGTTCTTC. It yields the protein CASSLAARGNEQFF.